These 25 T cell receptor beta chains were all obtained from the same sample, sequenced in a study of T-cell memory formation after mild COVID-19. TCRdb recomputed calls from the 5' RACE reads with MiXCR, one row per CDR3 protein. The data show some 490,000 distinct CDR3 sequences, with about 18% seen just once and over 9% held by the top ten. The sample taken for sequencing was PBMCs or a T cell subset sorted from them (not recorded which). These receptors came from an adult woman who had mild COVID-19 (a few samples of this study predate the infection). Cell type and time point are not known.

V is TRBV12-3 or TRBV12-4 and J is TRBJ1-2; no reliable D call. The V end lost 5 bases, the J end lost 4 bases, and 5 bases lay between the germline ends. The CDR3 contains 11 residues. This chain's CDR3 is CASSRAYGYTF. CDR3 DNA: TGTGCCAGCAGTAGGGCCTATGGCTACACCTTC.

At least ten counts were recorded for this clonotype. The DNA of the CDR3 is TGCGCCAGCAGCTTGAGCCGCTACAGCTACAACAACACTGAAGCTTTCTTT. Translating gives CASSLSRYSYNNTEAFF. The chain links TRBV5-1 to TRBJ1-1, with D unresolved. CDR1 SGHRS and CDR2 YFSETQ come from the germline V gene. This CDR3 has 17 residues. V shed 1 base and J shed 2 bases, with 18 bases lying between them.

This clonotype was counted a few times. The V and J genes are TRBV6-2 or TRBV6-3 and TRBJ1-1; D is unresolved. V dropped 5 bases and J dropped 4 bases, with 14 bases sitting between them. Germline V gives CDR1 MNHEY, CDR2 SVGEGT. This CDR3 is 14 amino acids long. The CDR3 is CASSDGLSVTEAFF. As DNA, the CDR3 is TGTGCCAGCAGTGATGGCCTCTCGGTCACTGAAGCTTTCTTT.

The chain is built from TRBV5-1 and TRBJ1-2, with unresolved D. Germline values: CDR1 SGHRS, CDR2 YFSETQ. V dropped 4 bases and J dropped 0 bases, with 4 bases sitting between them. The CDR3 contains 12 residues. The CDR3 loop is CASSRTNYGYTF. CDR3 in DNA: TGCGCCAGCAGCCGCACTAACTATGGCTACACCTTC.

This clonotype came up a few times. V is TRBV7-9 and J is TRBJ2-3; 9 bases are a match to TRBD2. There are 16 residues in the CDR3. Germline values: CDR1 SEHNR, CDR2 FQNEAQ (reference sequence). The trim removed 1 base at V and 2 bases at J, leaving 4 bases unmatched. CDR3 in amino acids: CASSLERLAATDTQYF. The CDR3 nucleotides read TGTGCCAGCAGCTTAGAAAGACTAGCGGCCACAGATACGCAGTATTTT. The full variable domain, completed using reference TRBV7-9 and TRBJ2-3, is DTGVSQNPRHKITKRGQNVTFRCDPISEHNRLYWYRQTLGQGPEFLTYFQNEAQLEKSRLLSDRFSAERPKGSFSTLEIQRTEQGDSAMYLCASSLERLAATDTQYFGPGTRLTVL.

Ten or more counts support this clonotype. This rearrangement joins TRBV12-3 or TRBV12-4 to TRBJ2-7, with D perhaps matching TRBD2 (6 bases). The V gene lost 6 bases and the J gene lost 5 bases, with 14 bases spanning the gap. The CDR3 totals 13 residues. The CDR3 sequence: CASSSGTGDEQYF. The CDR3 nucleotides read TGTGCCAGCAGCTCCGGGACGGGGGACGAGCAGTACTTC.

There are a few counts of this clonotype. The rearrangement links TRBV20-1 to TRBJ2-6; tentative D call: TRBD1 (6 bases). Germline CDR1 DFQATT, CDR2 SNEGSKA (reference sequence). V was clipped by 3 bases and J by 8 bases, with 17 bases between them. This CDR3 has 15 amino acids. The CDR3 bases are TGCAGTGCTAGGCCGTTACAGGGTTCGACCAACGTCCTGACTTTC. It translates to CSARPLQGSTNVLTF.

CDR3 DNA sequence: TGCGCCAGCAGCTTGGGGGGGGGTGTAGATGGCTACACCTTC. This translates into CASSLGGGVDGYTF. The chain is built from TRBV5-1 and TRBJ1-2, with D perhaps matching TRBD1 (5 bases). This CDR3 comprises 14 residues. Germline CDR1 and CDR2: SGHRS and YFSETQ. The ends were cut back, 0 bases at V and 6 bases at J, with 12 bases in the middle.

The V call is TRBV7-9, the J call TRBJ2-3; no definite D call. The V end was cut by 5 bases, the J end by 14 bases, with 14 bases between. The CDR3 consists of 11 residues. Per the germline V gene, CDR1 is SEHNR and CDR2 is FQNEAQ (reference sequence). DNA of the CDR3: TGTGCCAGCAGCCGTGGCTCCCTCCGGTATTTT. Residues: CASSRGSLRYF. The full variable domain, completed using reference TRBV7-9 and TRBJ2-3, is DTGVSQNPRHKITKRGQNVTFRCDPISEHNRLYWYRQTLGQGPEFLTYFQNEAQLEKSRLLSDRFSAERPKGSFSTLEIQRTEQGDSAMYLCASSRGSLRYFGPGTRLTVL.

Many counts were recorded for this clonotype. The V gene is TRBV12-3 or TRBV12-4, the J gene TRBJ2-1; 7 nucleotides agree with TRBD2. This CDR3 contains 14 residues. V shed 6 bases and J 3 bases; nucleotides not matched to a gene: 5. The CDR3 bases are TGTGCCAGCAGCCTAGCGGACCTCTACAATGAGCAGTTCTTC. Amino acids: CASSLADLYNEQFF.

The rearrangement uses TRBV7-6 and TRBJ2-7, with 8 bases aligning to TRBD2. J was trimmed by 0 bases and V by 3 bases; bases with no gene match: 4. This CDR3 has 15 residues. CDR1 SGHVS and CDR2 FNYEAQ come from the germline V gene. The chain's CDR3 is CASSFTGTSSYEQYF. CDR3 DNA sequence: TGTGCCAGCAGCTTCACAGGGACTAGCTCCTACGAGCAGTACTTC.

J is TRBJ2-7 and V is TRBV4-1; 7 bases map to TRBD1. The V and J ends lost 6 bases and 2 bases, in that order; junction bases with no gene match: 7. The germline V gene has CDR1 MGHRA and CDR2 YSYEKL. The CDR3 consists of 14 residues. The CDR3: CASSFRDRAYEQYF. In DNA form, the CDR3 reads TGCGCCAGCAGTTTCCGGGACAGAGCCTACGAGCAGTACTTC.

The J gene is TRBJ2-2, the V gene TRBV24-1, with D perhaps given as TRBD1 or TRBD2 (5 bases each). The CDR3 length is 14 residues. From germline, CDR1 is KGHDR and CDR2 SFDVKD. V shed 6 bases and J shed 1 base, with 8 bases lying between them. CDR3 loop: CATSWGRNTGELFF. CDR3 DNA sequence: TGTGCCACCAGTTGGGGGAGGAACACCGGGGAGCTGTTTTTT.

In its sample, this clonotype was seen a few times. The V call is TRBV12-3 or TRBV12-4, the J call TRBJ1-2, with 11 nucleotides matching TRBD1. CDR3 length equals 15 residues. J gave up 5 bases and V 5 bases, and 7 bases lay outside the gene matches. This CDR3 reads CASSTGTGGRYGYTF. CDR3 in DNA: TGTGCCAGCAGTACCGGGACAGGGGGTCGGTATGGCTACACCTTC.

This clonotype turned up a few times. CDR3 residues: CASSPLALNTGELFF. CDR3 coding DNA: TGTGCCAGCAGTCCCCTAGCGCTTAACACCGGGGAGCTGTTTTTT. This chain joins TRBV27 and TRBJ2-2; tentatively, D is TRBD2 (6 bases). This CDR3 region has 15 residues. Germline CDR1 MNHEY, CDR2 SMNVEV (reference sequence). V was trimmed by 5 bases and J by 2 bases, leaving 12 bases between them.

This rearrangement joins TRBV10-3 to TRBJ1-2; D is unclear. There are 14 residues in the CDR3. Germline CDR1 is ENHRY and CDR2 is SYGVKD. Trimming left V 8 bases short and J 2 bases short, with 15 bases between. In DNA, the CDR3 is TGTGCCATCCGTCCAGGCCCCCTCAACTATGGCTACACCTTC. Protein product: CAIRPGPLNYGYTF.

CDR3 in amino acids: CSVSEGAAGYTF. CDR3 in DNA: TGCAGCGTTTCCGAGGGGGCGGCTGGCTACACCTTC. This chain uses TRBV29-1 with TRBJ1-2, with TRBD1 matching 7 bases. Germline values: CDR1 SQVTM, CDR2 ANQGSEA. V dropped 5 bases and J dropped 7; count of bases not matched to a gene: 7. CDR3 size: 12 residues. Full variable domain (remainder filled in from reference TRBV29-1 and TRBJ1-2): SAVISQKPSRDICQRGTSLTIQCQVDSQVTMMFWYRQQPGQSLTLIATANQGSEATYESGFVIDKFPISRPNLTFSTLTVSNMSPEDSSIYLCSVSEGAAGYTFGSGTRLTVV.

Here the CDR3 reads CASSPGGGGVILTDTQYF. The CDR3, as DNA: TGTGCCAGCAGCCCCGGCGGAGGCGGGGTGATTCTCACAGATACGCAGTATTTT. The chain carries TRBV7-3 and TRBJ2-3; possible D gene TRBD2, 6 bases. V lost 5 bases and J lost 2, with 23 bases in between. The CDR3 extends over 18 amino acids. CDR1 and CDR2 from the germline V gene are SGHTA and FQGTGA.

This clonotype has just a few counts. This chain uses TRBV25-1 with TRBJ1-2; 9 bases agree with TRBD1. The junction had 2 bases not matched to a gene; V was cut back by 8 bases and J by 7 bases. CDR3 length equals 11 residues. Germline assignment: CDR1 MGHDK and CDR2 SYGVNS. The CDR3 loop is CASGTGSGYTF. The CDR3 region has the DNA TGTGCCAGCGGGACAGGGAGTGGCTACACCTTC.

This clonotype was counted between two and nine times. This chain links TRBV20-1 with TRBJ2-5; no clear D gene. The length of the CDR3 is 11 residues. Germline assignment: CDR1 DFQATT and CDR2 SNEGSKA (reference sequence). V was trimmed by 7 bases and J by 5 bases, leaving 11 bases between them. The CDR3 region is CSVLVRETQYF. CDR3 nucleotides: TGCAGTGTTCTGGTCCGGGAGACCCAGTACTTC.

The chain links TRBV20-1 to TRBJ2-6, with 8 positions matching TRBD2. Germline CDR1 is DFQATT and CDR2 is SNEGSKA (reference sequence). V lost 4 bases to trimming and J lost 3 bases; unmatched junction nucleotides: 11. The CDR3 has 17 amino acids. CDR3 protein: CSANPKSGSIGANVLTF. CDR3 coding DNA: TGCAGTGCTAATCCCAAAAGCGGGAGTATTGGGGCCAACGTCCTGACTTTC.

Regarding this clonotype: Compared with germline, one end of the junction differs, possibly owing to a read error. The V call is TRBV2, the J call TRBJ2-3; 8 bases align to TRBD1. This CDR3 is 15 amino acids long. Germline CDR1 SNHLY, CDR2 FYNNEI. The CDR3 coding sequence is TGTGACAGCAGCCGAGACCAGGGGGCCACAGATACGCAGTATTTT. Its translation is CDSSRDQGATDTQYF. The whole variable domain, filled in from reference TRBV2 and TRBJ2-3, reads EPEVTQTPSHQVTQMGQEVILRCVPISNHLYFYWYRQILGQKVEFLVSFYNNEISEKSEIFDDQFSVERPDGSNFTLKIRSTKLEDSAMYFCDSSRDQGATDTQYFGPGTRLTVL.

This clonotype has just a few counts. The chain combines TRBV6-5 with TRBJ2-7, with TRBD1 identical over 9 bases. Germline CDR1 is MNHEY and CDR2 is SVGAGI. After removal of 4 bases from V and 1 base from J, the junction contained 5 bases not matched to a gene. The CDR3 is made up of 15 amino acids. As DNA, the CDR3 is TGTGCCAGCAGTTCAGGACAGGGGATATCCTACGAGCAGTACTTC. This encodes CASSSGQGISYEQYF.

This clonotype has just a few counts. The rearrangement joins TRBV6-1 to TRBJ1-5, with a tentative D call TRBD1 (5 bases). The CDR3 consists of 13 residues. Trimming pared 8 bases from V and 6 bases from J, leaving 14 bases between. Germline CDR1 and CDR2: MNHNS and SASEGT. This chain's CDR3 is CASSGTNTQPQHF. CDR3 in DNA: TGTGCCAGCTCCGGGACCAATACTCAGCCCCAGCATTTT.

The chain recombines TRBV7-2 with TRBJ2-7, with D possibly called TRBD1 or TRBD2 (5 bases each). Per germline, CDR1 SGHTA and CDR2 FQGNSA. V dropped 5 bases and J dropped 4 bases, with 18 bases sitting between them. The CDR3 covers 15 residues. CDR3 in DNA: TGTGCCAGCAGCCCCCTGAGGGGTCAGGCATACGAGCAGTACTTC. The encoded protein is CASSPLRGQAYEQYF. The full variable domain, rest sourced from reference TRBV7-2 and TRBJ2-7, is GAGVSQSPSNKVTEKGKDVELRCDPISGHTALYWYRQSLGQGLEFLIYFQGNSAPDKSGLPSDRFSAERTGGSVSTLTIQRTQQEDSAVYLCASSPLRGQAYEQYFGPGTRLTVT.